The present TCR beta chain was sequenced within a study of cytomegalovirus exposure and HLA in healthy donors. Whole-study findings and limits: It was likely that a cluster of highly shared sequence variants was a sequencing artifact.

This CDR3 spans 15 amino acids. Per the germline V gene, CDR1 is MNHEY and CDR2 is SMNVEV (reference sequence). Trimming left V 5 bases short and J 3 bases short, with 14 bases between. This clone was seen only a few times. The antigen remains unidentified. Primers included in the PCR were 60 Vbeta and 13 Jbeta primers. Assay used: immunoSEQ multiplex PCR; TCRdb lists only in-frame clones, some missing. The sample lists about 94,000 clones; approximately 7.6% were seen once. The receptor was isolated from a man in his forties or fifties in good health and CMV-seronegative. The rearrangement joins TRBV27 to TRBJ2-4, with D tentatively TRBD1 (6 bases). The sample comprised PBMCs. Here the CDR3 DNA reads TGTGCCAGCAGTCAAAACAGGGTAGACAAAAACATTCAGTACTTC. Amino acid sequence: CASSQNRVDKNIQYF.